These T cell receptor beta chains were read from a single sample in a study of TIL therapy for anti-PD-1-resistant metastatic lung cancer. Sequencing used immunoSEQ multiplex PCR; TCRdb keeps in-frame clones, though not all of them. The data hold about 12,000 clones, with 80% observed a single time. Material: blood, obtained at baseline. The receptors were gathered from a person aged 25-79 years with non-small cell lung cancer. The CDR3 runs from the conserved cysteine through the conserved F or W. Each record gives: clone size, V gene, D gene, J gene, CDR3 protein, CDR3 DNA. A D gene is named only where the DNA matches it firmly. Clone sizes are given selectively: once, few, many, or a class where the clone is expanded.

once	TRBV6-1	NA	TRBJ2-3	CASSENPFLRDTQYF	TGTGCCAGCAGTGAAAATCCCTTCTTGAGGGATACGCAGTATTTT
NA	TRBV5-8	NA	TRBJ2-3	CASSSRRASTDTQYF	TGTGCCAGCAGTTCCCGTAGGGCTAGCACAGATACGCAGTATTTT
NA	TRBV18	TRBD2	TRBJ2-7	CASSPGRVYEQYF	TGTGCCAGCTCCCCAGGGAGGGTTTACGAGCAGTACTTC
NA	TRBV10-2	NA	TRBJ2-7	CASSVEGFPSYEQYF	TGCGCCAGCAGTGTCGAGGGTTTCCCCTCCTACGAGCAGTACTTC
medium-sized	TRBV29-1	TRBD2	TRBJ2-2	CSVALAGDNSGELFF	TGCAGCGTAGCACTAGCGGGAGATAATTCCGGGGAGCTGTTTTTT
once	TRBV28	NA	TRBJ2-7	CASSLNLHEQYF	TGTGCCAGCAGTTTAAACCTTCACGAGCAGTACTTC
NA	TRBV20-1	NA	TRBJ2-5	CSARGETQYF	TGCAGTGCTAGGGGAGAGACCCAGTACTTC
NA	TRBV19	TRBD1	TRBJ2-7	CASAGTGVPYEQYF	TGTGCCAGCGCCGGGACAGGAGTCCCCTACGAGCAGTACTTC
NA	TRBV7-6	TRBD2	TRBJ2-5	CASSLEVAGGDETQYF	TGTGCCAGCAGCTTAGAGGTAGCGGGAGGGGACGAGACCCAGTACTTC
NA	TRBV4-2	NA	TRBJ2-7	CASSQDFQGSTINEQYF	TGTGCCAGCAGCCAAGATTTTCAGGGGTCGACCATCAACGAGCAGTACTTC
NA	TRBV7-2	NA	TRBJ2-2	CASSPENTGELFF	TGTGCCAGCAGCCCGGAGAACACCGGGGAGCTGTTTTTT
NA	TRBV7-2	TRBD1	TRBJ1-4	CASSLRTGGENEKLFF	TGTGCCAGCAGCCTAAGGACAGGGGGTGAAAATGAAAAACTGTTTTTT
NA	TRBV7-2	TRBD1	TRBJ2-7	CASSLGDSYYEQYF	TGTGCCAGCAGCTTGGGGGACAGCTACTACGAGCAGTACTTC
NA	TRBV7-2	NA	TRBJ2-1	CASRGLGDEQFF	TGTGCCAGCAGGGGGTTGGGGGACGAGCAGTTCTTC
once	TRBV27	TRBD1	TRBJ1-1	CASRSGQGRSTEAFF	TGTGCCAGCAGATCTGGACAGGGGAGGTCGACTGAAGCTTTCTTT
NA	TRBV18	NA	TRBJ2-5	CASSPGTKVQETQYF	TGTGCCAGCTCACCTGGGACAAAAGTTCAAGAGACCCAGTACTTC
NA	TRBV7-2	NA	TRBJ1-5	CASSLAWGGAQQPQHF	TGTGCCAGCAGCTTAGCTTGGGGAGGGGCCCAGCAGCCCCAGCATTTT
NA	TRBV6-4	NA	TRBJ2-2	CASSQSNTGELFF	TGTGCCAGCAGCCAATCGAACACCGGGGAGCTGTTTTTT
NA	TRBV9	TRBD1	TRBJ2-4	CASSVGDRVAKNIQYF	TGTGCCAGCAGCGTAGGGGACAGGGTAGCCAAAAACATTCAGTACTTC
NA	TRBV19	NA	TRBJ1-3	CASPPRLGNTIYF	TGTGCCAGCCCCCCAAGGCTTGGAAACACCATATATTTT
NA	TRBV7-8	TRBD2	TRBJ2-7	CASSLASSGISYEQYF	TGTGCCAGCAGCTTAGCGTCTAGCGGAATATCCTACGAGCAGTACTTC
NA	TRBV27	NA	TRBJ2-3	CASSLSGGIWYGTDTQYF	TGTGCCAGCAGTTTATCAGGGGGGATATGGTACGGCACAGATACGCAGTATTTT
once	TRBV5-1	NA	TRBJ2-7	CASSLAVDGREQYF	TGCGCCAGCAGCTTGGCCGTGGACGGCCGGGAGCAGTACTTC
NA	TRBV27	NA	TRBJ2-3	CASQSFGRDTQYF	TGTGCCAGCCAATCCTTTGGGAGAGATACGCAGTATTTT
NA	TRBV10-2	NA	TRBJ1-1	CASSGETVNTEAFF	TGCGCCAGCAGCGGGGAGACCGTGAACACTGAAGCTTTCTTT
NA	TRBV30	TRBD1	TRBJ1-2	CALPDRAAGYTF	TGTGCCTTACCGGACAGGGCTGCTGGCTACACCTTC
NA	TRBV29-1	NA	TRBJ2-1	CSATTGIGDEQFF	TGCAGCGCCACTACAGGGATAGGGGATGAGCAGTTCTTC
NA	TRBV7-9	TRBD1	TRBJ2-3	CASSLYGSGQSTDTQYF	TGTGCCAGCAGCTTATATGGTTCGGGACAGAGCACAGATACGCAGTATTTT
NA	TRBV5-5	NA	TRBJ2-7	CASSLWPQGGGEQYF	TGTGCCAGCAGCTTGTGGCCACAGGGAGGAGGCGAGCAGTACTTC
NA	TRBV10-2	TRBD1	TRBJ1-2	CASSESSRGQAGGYTF	TGCGCCAGCAGTGAGTCTAGCCGGGGACAGGCGGGAGGCTACACCTTC
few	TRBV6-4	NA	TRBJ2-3	CASSERESDTQYF	TGTGCCAGCAGTGAGCGGGAATCAGATACGCAGTATTTT
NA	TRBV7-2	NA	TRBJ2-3	CASSLALASTDTQYF	TGTGCCAGCAGCTTAGCGCTGGCAAGCACAGATACGCAGTATTTT
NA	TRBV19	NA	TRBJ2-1	CASSSRRAGDNEQFF	TGTGCCAGTAGTAGTAGGCGGGCAGGAGACAATGAGCAGTTCTTC
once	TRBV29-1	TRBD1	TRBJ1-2	CSGISSGTGLYGYTF	TGCAGCGGGATATCATCCGGGACAGGACTCTATGGCTACACCTTC
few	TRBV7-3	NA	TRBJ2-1	CASSFSPYNEQFF	TGTGCCAGCAGCTTTAGTCCGTACAATGAGCAGTTCTTC
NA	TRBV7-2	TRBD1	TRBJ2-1	CASSLTRTGSHEQFF	TGTGCCAGCAGCTTAACCAGGACAGGATCCCATGAGCAGTTCTTC
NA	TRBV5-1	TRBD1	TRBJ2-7	CASSRGDREYEQYF	TGCGCCAGCAGCCGAGGGGACAGGGAATACGAGCAGTACTTC
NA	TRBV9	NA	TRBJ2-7	CASSRTATLGEQYF	TGTGCCAGCAGCCGGACGGCCACCCTCGGCGAGCAGTACTTC
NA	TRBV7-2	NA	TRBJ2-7	CASSLVPYEQYF	TGTGCCAGCAGCTTAGTCCCCTACGAGCAGTACTTC
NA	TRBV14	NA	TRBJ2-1	CASSPNWRASYNEQFF	TGTGCCAGCAGCCCCAATTGGCGCGCCTCCTACAATGAGCAGTTCTTC
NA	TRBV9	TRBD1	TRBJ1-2	CASSVGQGDGYGYTF	TGTGCCAGCAGCGTAGGCCAGGGGGACGGCTATGGCTACACCTTC
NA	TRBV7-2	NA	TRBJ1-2	CASSLVAGGRGYTF	TGTGCCAGCAGCTTAGTGGCTGGAGGGAGAGGCTACACCTTC
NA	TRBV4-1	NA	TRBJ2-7	CASSQVPTGSYEQYF	TGCGCCAGCAGCCAAGTCCCCACGGGCTCCTACGAGCAGTACTTC
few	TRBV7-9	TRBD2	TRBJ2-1	CASSPRTSGKVGSYNEQFF	TGTGCCAGCAGCCCAAGGACTAGCGGGAAGGTTGGCTCCTACAATGAGCAGTTCTTC
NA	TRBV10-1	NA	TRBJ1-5	CASSESGTGNQPQHF	TGCGCCAGCAGTGAATCAGGGACTGGCAATCAGCCCCAGCATTTT